This TCR beta chain was obtained from a study of cytomegalovirus exposure and HLA in healthy donors. Study observations and caveats: Analyzed later, most CMV-associated TCR beta chains appeared HLA-restricted. DRB1 showed the most TCR associations and HLA-C the fewest in a later analysis, as rates varied by HLA locus.

PCR was performed using 60 Vbeta and 13 Jbeta primers. Data came from immunoSEQ multiplex PCR; TCRdb stores just in-frame clones and leaves some out. Among under 130,000 clones listed, nearly 80% were seen once. Germline values: CDR1 WSHSY, CDR2 SAAADI. The V segment lost 0 bases and the J segment 4 bases; nucleotides outside the gene matches: 0. The CDR3 has 14 amino acids. Of note for this clone: Its antigen is not known.

Sequenced: PBMCs. The chain carries TRBV10-2 and TRBJ1-5; 7 positions match TRBD1. This sequence was found in a man aged 25-45 years in good health and CMV-seronegative. The CDR3 spells CASSESDRNQPQHF. CDR3 in DNA: TGCGCCAGCAGTGAGTCGGACAGGAATCAGCCCCAGCATTTT.